This T cell receptor (beta chain) comes out of a study of breast tumors, draining lymph nodes, adjacent tissues. TCRdb re-derived calls from the multiplex PCR reads in MiXCR, one entry per CDR3 protein. The sample contains around 290,000 distinct CDR3 sequences, around 30% of which appear only once. V dropped 4 bases and J dropped 2 bases, with 10 bases sitting between them. CDR3 length: 14 amino acids. CDR1 and CDR2 from the germline V gene are KGHDR and SFDVKD. In this sample, this clonotype turned up many times. Axillary draining lymph nodes of breast cancer patients supplied the node samples. Input material: axillary lymph node tissue. This sequence was found in a female donor with breast cancer. Some clones in this sample may be carry-over from other donors' samples. The chain joins TRBV24-1 to TRBJ1-2; perhaps TRBD1 as D (5 bases). The CDR3 bases are TGTGCCACCAGTGACCCGGGACGGAACTATGGCTACACCTTC. It codes for CATSDPGRNYGYTF.